This TCR beta chain was recorded in a study of OX40 agonist ivuxolimab in advanced cancers. Study-level background: Patients achieving partial responses numbered three: one hepatocellular carcinoma case and two cutaneous melanoma cases.

Assay used: immunoSEQ multiplex PCR; TCRdb lists only in-frame clones, some missing. Among around 50,000 clones listed, 80% to 90% were seen once. Germline-derived CDR1 and CDR2 are SEHNR and FQNEAQ (reference sequence). This CDR3 region has 10 residues. The ends were cut back, 2 bases at V and 7 bases at J, with 2 bases in the middle. The chain uses TRBV7-9 and TRBJ1-1; D remains ambiguous. The sample was CD4+ or CD8+ T cells sorted from blood, taken in a trial of the OX40 agonist ivuxolimab. The TCR was taken from an adult with an advanced solid tumor such as melanoma, head and neck, liver or kidney cancer. The CDR3 protein is CASSLIEAFF. The DNA for the CDR3 is TGTGCCAGCAGCTTAATTGAAGCTTTCTTT.